The entry below gives a single T cell receptor beta chain sequence along with its context. The CDR3 extends over 14 amino acids. The germline V gene encodes CDR1 SGHRS and CDR2 YFSETQ. With 2 bases removed from V and 3 bases from J, the gap between germline ends came to 11 bases. Original processing notes: Reference gene primers were amplified, and this amplification served to estimate nucleated cell counts. Sequencing used immunoSEQ multiplex PCR; TCRdb keeps in-frame clones, though not all of them. V and J calls and clone size are as listed in that table; D and trimming were resolved from the DNA. This sample has about 270,000 clones, with approximately 86% found just once. This sample was taken from a study of blood T cell repertoires in COVID-19. Study in general: Spain, Italy and the United States supplied samples that represented acute and convalescent COVID-19. T cells, B-cell-depleted T cells, or PBMCs provided the cDNA or gDNA that served as material.

Enrolled during active infection, Seattle patients were then followed longitudinally. This TCR was recovered from a woman between 70 and 85 years old with COVID-19, enrolled during active disease. J is TRBJ2-5 and V is TRBV5-1, with D perhaps matching TRBD2 (6 bases). The sequencing sample was made of peripheral blood. The CDR3, as DNA: TGCGCCAGCAGCTTATGGGGGGTAGAAGAGACCCAGTACTTC. It translates to CASSLWGVEETQYF. The variable domain in full, completed from reference TRBV5-1 and TRBJ2-5, reads KAGVTQTPRYLIKTRGQQVTLSCSPISGHRSVSWYQQTPGQGLQFLFEYFSETQRNKGNFPGRFSGRQFSNSRSEMNVSTLELGDSALYLCASSLWGVEETQYFGPGTRLLVL.